This T cell receptor beta chain is from a study of T cell responses to AZD1222 COVID-19 vaccine. Looking at the study overall: Samples with a second dose at about 4 or about 12 weeks were pooled together.

Broader study findings: Donor demographics were predominantly white British with a female majority; clonal diversity may be underestimated. CD4 TCRs associated with vaccination spanned spike, dominating at 160-218 and 743-854.

About this clone: Its target is unknown.

TCRdb keeps only in-frame clones here, not all; method: immunoSEQ multiplex PCR. The repertoire holds roughly 100,000 clones, with over 80% as singletons. This CDR3 region has 14 residues. V lost 2 bases and J 5 bases, leaving 12 bases between the germline ends. CDR1 and CDR2 from the germline V gene are MNHEY and SVGAGI. The chain recombines TRBV6-5 with TRBJ1-2; D is perhaps TRBD1 (6 bases). This clonotype originated in an adult in good health. The material was peripheral blood, obtained on day 0 of AZD1222 vaccination. For the CDR3, the DNA is TGTGCCAGCAGTTACGGGGGCGGTGGTTATGGCTACACCTTC. Translation: CASSYGGGGYGYTF.